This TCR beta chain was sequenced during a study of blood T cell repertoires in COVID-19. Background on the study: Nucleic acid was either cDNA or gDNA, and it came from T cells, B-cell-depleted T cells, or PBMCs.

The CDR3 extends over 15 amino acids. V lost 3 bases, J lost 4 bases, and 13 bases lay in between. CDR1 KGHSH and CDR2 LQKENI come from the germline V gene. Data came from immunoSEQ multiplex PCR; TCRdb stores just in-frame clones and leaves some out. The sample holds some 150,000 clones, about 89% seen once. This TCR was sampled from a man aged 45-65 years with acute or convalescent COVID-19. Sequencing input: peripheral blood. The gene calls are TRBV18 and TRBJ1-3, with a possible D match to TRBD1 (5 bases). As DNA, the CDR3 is TGTGCCAGCTCACCGGGGCAGCCTCTCGGAAACACCATATATTTT. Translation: CASSPGQPLGNTIYF.